The rows below give T cell receptor beta chains drawn from one sample of a study of cytomegalovirus exposure and HLA in healthy donors. Clones were sequenced by immunoSEQ multiplex PCR, and TCRdb holds only the in-frame ones, with some missing. The sample contains about 130,000 clones, approximately 68% of which appear only once. Sample: PBMCs. The receptor set was obtained from a man younger than 45 in good health and CMV-seropositive. CDR3s include the opening cysteine and the closing phenylalanine or tryptophan. Each record gives: D gene, V gene, J gene, clone size, CDR3 DNA, CDR3 protein. D genes are given only for firm matches. Some rows mark clone size as missing; the rest say once, few, many or name a class of expanded clone.

NA	TRBV5-1	TRBJ1-4	few	TGCGCCAGCAGCTTGACCGGAGGGGATGAAAAACTGTTTTTT	CASSLTGGDEKLFF
NA	TRBV6-5	TRBJ2-3	NA	TGTGCCAGCAGTTACTCAGGTCAGGAGGTTGATACGCAGTATTTT	CASSYSGQEVDTQYF
TRBD2	TRBV18	TRBJ2-1	NA	TGTGCCAGCTCAATGGGGGCGGGAGGCCTTAATGAGCAGTTCTTC	CASSMGAGGLNEQFF
NA	TRBV15	TRBJ2-7	NA	TGTGCCACCAGTCGTAGCACAGAGGGATGGAGCTCCTACGAGCAGTACTTC	CATSRSTEGWSSYEQYF
TRBD1	TRBV5-1	TRBJ2-7	few	TGCGCCAGCAGCTTGGATAAAACAGGGGTGCGGTACTTC	CASSLDKTGVRYF
TRBD2	TRBV11-3	TRBJ2-1	NA	TGTGCCAGCAGCTTAGAGGGGGGGGGTGGCAATGAGCAGTTCTTC	CASSLEGGGGNEQFF
TRBD1	TRBV9	TRBJ1-1	NA	TGTGCCAGCAGCCTGGGACAGGGGAATGAAGCTTTCTTT	CASSLGQGNEAFF
NA	TRBV11-1	TRBJ2-2	NA	TGTGCCAGCAGCTCACACATTCGATCGAACACCGGGGAGCTGTTTTTT	CASSSHIRSNTGELFF
TRBD1	TRBV7-2	TRBJ2-3	NA	TGTGCCAGCAACAGACAGGGAGCAGATACGCAGTATTTT	CASNRQGADTQYF
NA	TRBV5-1	TRBJ1-1	few	TGCGCCAGCAGCTTGGAAGACAGTGGGACTGAAGCTTTCTTT	CASSLEDSGTEAFF
NA	TRBV5-6	TRBJ1-1	few	TGTGCCAGCAGCCGACCGACAGGATCGAACACTGAAGCTTTCTTT	CASSRPTGSNTEAFF
TRBD1	TRBV5-1	TRBJ1-4	NA	TGCGCCAGCAGCCCGGCGTCGGACAGGGGCGAAAAACTGTTTTTT	CASSPASDRGEKLFF
NA	TRBV2	TRBJ1-3	NA	TGTGCCAGCAGGCCAGACAGAAGTTCTGGAAACACCATATATTTT	CASRPDRSSGNTIYF
NA	TRBV7-8	TRBJ2-7	NA	TGTGCCAGCAGCCCTCCGCTCGGTTCCTACGAGCAGTACTTC	CASSPPLGSYEQYF
NA	TRBV5-1	TRBJ2-1	NA	TGCGCCAGCACGAACGCCGTGAGCTCCTACAATGAGCAGTTCTTC	CASTNAVSSYNEQFF
NA	TRBV28	TRBJ1-2	few	TGTGCCAGCAGTTTAGGGCTCGGGAGTCACGGCTATGGCTACACCTTC	CASSLGLGSHGYGYTF
TRBD2	TRBV10-3	TRBJ2-3	NA	TGTGCCATCAGTGAGGGGCTAGCGGGGGCCACAGATACGCAGTATTTT	CAISEGLAGATDTQYF
NA	TRBV5-1	TRBJ2-1	NA	TGCGCCAGCAGTTCCACTTCCGGTTCATTCGTCAATGAGCAGTTCTTC	CASSSTSGSFVNEQFF
TRBD2	TRBV18	TRBJ2-1	NA	TGTGCCAGCTCACCCCTCACGGGAGGCTCCGCGCGTTACAATGAGCAGTTCTTC	CASSPLTGGSARYNEQFF
NA	TRBV27	TRBJ2-7	NA	TGTGCCAGCAGTTTGGGGGGAGTCCGGGGCGAGCAGTACTTC	CASSLGGVRGEQYF
TRBD2	TRBV5-1	TRBJ2-1	NA	TGCGCCAGCAGCTTGGAAGCGGGAGGTTACAATGAGCAGTTCTTC	CASSLEAGGYNEQFF
NA	TRBV6-1	TRBJ2-1	few	TGTGCCAGCAGTGTTGCCAGCGGAACCTACAATGAGCAGTTCTTC	CASSVASGTYNEQFF
NA	TRBV2	TRBJ1-1	NA	TGTGCCAGCAGTGAACATCCTCGGGGGTTTAACACTGAAGCTTTCTTT	CASSEHPRGFNTEAFF
TRBD2	TRBV5-1	TRBJ2-7	NA	TGCGCCAGCAGCTTGGCCGTATTAGCGGGAGGGGGCGAGCAGTACTTC	CASSLAVLAGGGEQYF
NA	TRBV4-2	TRBJ2-7	NA	TGTGCCAGCAGCCAAGTAGCAGTGACGCTAACCTACGAGCAGTACTTC	CASSQVAVTLTYEQYF
NA	TRBV2	TRBJ1-1	NA	TGTGCCAGCAGTGAAGGGTTGGCCGCAGGCGCTTTCTTT	CASSEGLAAGAFF
NA	TRBV28	TRBJ2-7	NA	TGTGCCAGCAGTCCCAACGGTCCCTACGAGCAGTACTTC	CASSPNGPYEQYF
TRBD2	TRBV4-2	TRBJ2-7	NA	TGTGCCAGCAGCCATCAGGGAGGGAGCACCTACGAGCAGTACTTC	CASSHQGGSTYEQYF
NA	TRBV15	TRBJ1-6	few	TGTGCCACCAGCAGAGGATCTACTTCACCCCTCCACTTT	CATSRGSTSPLHF
NA	TRBV6-1	TRBJ2-4	NA	TGTGCCAGCACCGAAGGAGGGTTTGCCAAAAACATTCAGTACTTC	CASTEGGFAKNIQYF
TRBD1	TRBV11-2	TRBJ2-5	NA	TGTGCCAGCAGCTTAGACCTGGGACAGGGTTTGGAGACCCAGTACTTC	CASSLDLGQGLETQYF
TRBD2	TRBV5-1	TRBJ2-5	NA	TGCGCCAGCAGCTTGGTCTCCAGCGGGGCCCAAGAGACCCAGTACTTC	CASSLVSSGAQETQYF
NA	TRBV19	TRBJ1-5	NA	TGTGCCAGTAGGAACAGGGTGTATAGCAATCAGCCCCAGCATTTT	CASRNRVYSNQPQHF
TRBD1	TRBV4-2	TRBJ1-2	NA	TGTGCCAGCAGCCGTGACAGGGGGGGATATGGCTACACCTTC	CASSRDRGGYGYTF
NA	TRBV5-1	TRBJ2-7	NA	TGCGCCAGCAGCTTGTTCCGGGGGACGATCGGCGAGCAGTACTTC	CASSLFRGTIGEQYF
NA	TRBV12-5	TRBJ2-1	NA	TGTGCTAGTGGGGGGAGGACTGCTGATAGGGATGAGCAGTTCTTC	CASGGRTADRDEQFF
TRBD1	TRBV7-6	TRBJ1-2	NA	TGTGCCAGCAGCTACTTTGGGGGACAGGAGAATGGCTACACCTTC	CASSYFGGQENGYTF
TRBD1	TRBV7-6	TRBJ2-1	NA	TGTGCCAGCAGCTTAGGTCGGGACAGGGGACTCAATGAGCAGTTCTTC	CASSLGRDRGLNEQFF
NA	TRBV5-1	TRBJ1-1	NA	TGCGCCAGCAGCTGGACAGTGAACACTGAAGCTTTCTTT	CASSWTVNTEAFF
NA	TRBV29-1	TRBJ2-3	NA	TGCAGCACACACACAGATACGCAGTATTTT	CSTHTDTQYF
NA	TRBV6-9	TRBJ2-2	NA	TGTGCCAGCAGGTCGGGGATTACCGGGGAGCTGTTTTTT	CASRSGITGELFF
TRBD1	TRBV19	TRBJ1-2	NA	TGTGCCAGTAGTTTCCCAGGGGGTTGGGGCTATGGCTACACCTTC	CASSFPGGWGYGYTF
TRBD1	TRBV5-1	TRBJ2-7	NA	TGCGCCAGCAGCTCAGGGACAGGGGGCGGCGAGCAGTACTTC	CASSSGTGGGEQYF
NA	TRBV18	TRBJ2-3	once	TGTGCCAGCTCACCGGGGCGAGTAAGGACAGATACGCAGTATTTT	CASSPGRVRTDTQYF
TRBD2	TRBV19	TRBJ2-7	few	TGTGCCAGTAGTATCTGGACTAGCGGGACCTACGAGCAGTACTTC	CASSIWTSGTYEQYF
NA	TRBV19	TRBJ2-7	NA	TGTGCCAGTAGTATATCCCCAGGGAGGTACGAGCAGTACTTC	CASSISPGRYEQYF
NA	TRBV25-1	TRBJ2-7	NA	TGTGCCAGCAAACTAAAGTTGGCCTACGAGCAGTACTTC	CASKLKLAYEQYF
TRBD1	TRBV5-5	TRBJ2-7	NA	TGTGCCAGCAGCTTGGAGGGACAGAGTGTCGAGCAGTACTTC	CASSLEGQSVEQYF
TRBD1	TRBV5-1	TRBJ1-2	NA	TGCGCCAGCAGCTTTACAGGGGCAGGTGGCTACACCTTC	CASSFTGAGGYTF
NA	TRBV5-1	TRBJ2-3	once	TGCGCCAGCAGCCGGAGGGGCGTCACAGATACGCAGTATTTT	CASSRRGVTDTQYF
NA	TRBV27	TRBJ2-7	NA	TGTGCCAGCAGCCCCCACGGTGCGGGTGGCGGATACGAGCAGTACTTC	CASSPHGAGGGYEQYF
TRBD1	TRBV5-1	TRBJ2-3	NA	TGCGCCAGCAGCTCTGGACAGGGGGGGACAGATACGCAGTATTTT	CASSSGQGGTDTQYF
NA	TRBV18	TRBJ1-1	once	TGTGCCAGCTCACCCCCTGACAGTTTCATGAACACTGAAGCTTTCTTT	CASSPPDSFMNTEAFF
NA	TRBV5-1	TRBJ2-7	NA	TGCGCCAGCAGCTTGTCCCAGGGGGGTTACGAGCAGTACTTC	CASSLSQGGYEQYF
TRBD1	TRBV27	TRBJ2-7	NA	TGTGCCAGCAGCGAACTGACGTACCGGGACAGGGTTTACGAGCAGTACTTC	CASSELTYRDRVYEQYF